What follows describes a single T cell receptor beta chain. V gave up 3 bases and J gave up 5 bases; unmatched junction bases: 7. The CDR3 length is 15 residues. Germline loops: CDR1 DFQATT, CDR2 SNEGSKA (reference sequence). The authors produced TCR alpha and TCR beta cDNA libraries with sample barcodes and UMIs by 5'RACE using constant-segment primers. TCRdb redid the calling of the 5' RACE reads with MiXCR, one entry per CDR3 protein. The profile covers about 130,000 distinct CDR3 sequences, with about 15% appearing a single time and about 5.2% taken by the ten largest. The data were obtained in a study of T-cell memory formation after mild COVID-19. Study-wide context: The TCR clusters were mostly specific to one donor.

This clonotype was sampled from a man in his late teens or twenties who had mild COVID-19 (a few samples of this study predate the infection). Cell type and time point are not known. The sequenced sample was PBMCs or a T cell subset sorted from them (not recorded which). The genes are TRBV20-1 and TRBJ2-3; 11 bases map to TRBD2. The CDR3 sequence is CSARKLAGVKDTQYF. The CDR3 DNA is TGCAGTGCTAGGAAACTAGCGGGGGTAAAAGATACGCAGTATTTT.